The 16 T cell receptor beta chains listed next were all sequenced from one sample in a study of blood T cell repertoires in COVID-19. Sequenced by immunoSEQ multiplex PCR; TCRdb stores in-frame clones only, minus some. The table lists 330,000 or so clones, roughly 87% of them singletons. Sequencing was performed on PBMCs or T cells enriched from blood (not recorded which). Receptors originate from a woman aged 25 to 45 who had recovered from COVID-19.

The V and J genes are TRBV5-1 and TRBJ2-1; D might be TRBD2 (5 bases). The germline V gene encodes CDR1 SGHRS and CDR2 YFSETQ. This CDR3 is 12 amino acids long. V lost 4 bases and J 7 bases, leaving 9 bases between the germline ends. CDR3 residues: CASSTGLNEQFF. The DNA of the CDR3 is TGCGCCAGCAGCACTGGACTGAATGAGCAGTTCTTC.

The chain employs TRBV6-6 and TRBJ2-1; 7 nucleotides line up with TRBD2. The CDR3 is 14 residues long. V dropped 6 bases and J dropped 4; count of bases not matched to a gene: 6. From germline, CDR1 is MNHNY and CDR2 SVGAGI (reference sequence). The CDR3, as DNA: TGTGCCAGCAGGTATAGCGGGCCTTACAATGAGCAGTTCTTC. This gives the protein CASRYSGPYNEQFF.

This clone was recorded only once. This chain joins TRBV29-1 and TRBJ2-1; 15 nucleotides line up with TRBD2. Looked up from germline, CDR1 is SQVTM and CDR2 is ANQGSEA. J was trimmed by 9 bases and V by 4 bases; bases with no gene match: 4. CDR3 length: 14 amino acids. DNA for the CDR3: TGCAGCGTTGGGACTAGCGGGAGGGGAGGTGAGCAGTTCTTC. This encodes CSVGTSGRGGEQFF.

This sequence joins TRBV27 and TRBJ2-7, with 7 bases identical to TRBD1. The length of the CDR3 is 15 residues. CDR1 MNHEY and CDR2 SMNVEV come from the germline V gene (reference sequence). Losses at the gene ends were 0 bases for V and 3 bases for J; bases not matched to a gene: 5. The CDR3 DNA reads as TGTGCCAGCAGTTTATCTTGGCAGGGGGTCTACGAGCAGTACTTC. Its protein is CASSLSWQGVYEQYF.

Comments on this clone: The junction does not match germline at one end; this may be a read error. J is TRBJ2-5 and V is TRBV7-7, with TRBD1 matching 11 bases. Germline V lookup: CDR1 SSHAT, CDR2 FNYEAQ (reference sequence). The CDR3 length is 15 residues. CDR3 DNA: TGTGCTAGCAGCTCCGGGACAGGGGGCCAAGAGACCCAGTACTTC. It is translated as CASSSGTGGQETQYF.

This rearrangement joins TRBV5-1 to TRBJ1-1; 7 nucleotides match TRBD1. The length of the CDR3 is 15 residues. V lost 0 bases and J lost 4; bases outside the gene matches: 6. Germline V gives CDR1 SGHRS, CDR2 YFSETQ. CDR3 nucleotides: TGCGCCAGCAGCTTGGGGCGAACAGGGGCCACTGAAGCTTTCTTT. Its protein is CASSLGRTGATEAFF.

The chain joins TRBV5-1 to TRBJ2-5, with 8 positions matching TRBD1. CDR1 is SGHRS, CDR2 YFSETQ, per germline. This CDR3 has 15 amino acids. Trimming at V came to 4 bases and at J to 1 base, leaving 6 bases not matched to a gene. CDR3 sequence reads: CASSIWTGSQETQYF. The CDR3 nucleotides read TGCGCCAGCAGCATATGGACAGGGTCCCAAGAGACCCAGTACTTC.

The chain is built from TRBV30 and TRBJ2-3; no reliable D call. Per germline, CDR1 GTSNPN and CDR2 SVGIG (reference sequence). V was shortened by 3 bases and J by 4 bases, with 11 bases between the two germline ends. CDR3 size: 13 residues. The chain's CDR3 is CAWSPSSADTQYF. As DNA, the CDR3 is TGTGCCTGGAGCCCCTCTAGTGCAGATACGCAGTATTTT.

The CDR3: CAVLAATSYPEAFF. CDR3 DNA: TGTGCGGTTTTGGCGGCGACTTCGTATCCTGAAGCTTTCTTT. The J gene is TRBJ1-1, the V gene TRBV28; D ambiguous. Germline CDR1 reads MDHEN; CDR2 reads SYDVKM. The CDR3 covers 14 residues.

J is TRBJ1-6 and V is TRBV7-8; D is unclear. The CDR3 length is 13 residues. V was pared by 5 bases and J by 7 bases, with 9 bases between. The germline V gene has CDR1 SGHVS and CDR2 FQNEAQ. CDR3 sequence reads: CASSVDGNSPLHF. The CDR3, as DNA: TGTGCCAGCAGCGTCGACGGGAATTCACCCCTCCACTTT.

The chain recombines TRBV19 with TRBJ2-1; 8 bases map to TRBD1. Germline-derived CDR1 and CDR2 are LNHDA and SQIVND (reference sequence). The trim removed 3 bases at V and 7 bases at J, leaving 5 bases unmatched. This CDR3 spans 14 amino acids. The CDR3 nucleotides read TGTGCCAGTAGTATCGGACAGGGAGTAAATGAGCAGTTCTTC. Translating it yields CASSIGQGVNEQFF. Complete variable domain (other parts from reference TRBV19 and TRBJ2-1): DGGITQSPKYLFRKEGQNVTLSCEQNLNHDAMYWYRQDPGQGLRLIYYSQIVNDFQKGDIAEGYSVSREKKESFPLTVTSAQKNPTAFYLCASSIGQGVNEQFFGPGTRLTVL.

V and J are TRBV5-5 and TRBJ2-2; 7 bases align to TRBD1. CDR3 length: 14 amino acids. J lost 8 bases, V lost 1 base, and 5 bases had no gene match. The V gene's germline CDR1 is SGHKS and CDR2 YYEKEE (reference sequence). The CDR3 DNA sequence: TGTGCCAGCAGCTTGACAGGGGCTGTGGGGGAGCTGTTTTTT. Its protein product is CASSLTGAVGELFF.

The chain combines TRBV7-8 with TRBJ1-2; tentative D call: TRBD1 (5 bases). The CDR3 sequence is 13 residues long. V was trimmed by 8 bases and J by 4 bases, leaving 14 bases between them. CDR1 and CDR2 from the germline V gene are SGHVS and FQNEAQ. The CDR3 loop is CASSPGGVYGYTF. For the CDR3, the DNA is TGTGCCAGCTCCCCCGGGGGGGTCTATGGCTACACCTTC.

The chain has TRBV2 and TRBJ1-4; TRBD1 agrees at 11 bases. The CDR3 loop spans 15 amino acids. Germline CDR1 and CDR2: SNHLY and FYNNEI. V was pared by 2 bases and J by 7 bases, with 3 bases of the junction left unmatched. The CDR3 DNA is TGTGCCAGCAGTGAACTCGGACAGGGGGCTGAAAAACTGTTTTTT. This codes for CASSELGQGAEKLFF.

The J gene is TRBJ2-2, the V gene TRBV5-1; the match to TRBD1 covers 7 bases. This CDR3 is 16 amino acids long. Germline V gene lookup returns CDR1 SGHRS and CDR2 YFSETQ. Trimming at V came to 4 bases and at J to 4 bases, leaving 10 bases not matched to a gene. The DNA of the CDR3 is TGCGCCAGCAGCAGAGGGGGACAGCCTTTCACCGGGGAGCTGTTTTTT. As protein: CASSRGGQPFTGELFF.

The rearrangement uses TRBV10-3 and TRBJ2-7, with 8 positions matching TRBD1. V trimming: 6 bases; J trimming: 5 bases; junction bases outside the gene matches: 6. Looked up from germline, CDR1 is ENHRY and CDR2 is SYGVKD. The CDR3 loop spans 13 amino acids. CDR3 DNA sequence: TGTGCCATCAGAGACAGGGGAAGTGACGAGCAGTACTTC. Encoded protein: CAIRDRGSDEQYF.